This T cell receptor (beta chain) was observed in a study of T cells expressing NK-cell markers. Study overall: Each TCR beta repertoire originated in sorted T cells that were CD3+CD56+NKG2C+, CD3+CD56+NKG2C- or CD3+CD56-NKG2C+.

TCR beta cDNA was made by 5'RACE template switching with UMIs. TCRdb reprocessed the 5' RACE reads and stores each CDR3 protein as one record, lacking DNA. Its table records around 380,000 distinct CDR3 sequences. CDR1 and CDR2 (germline): KGHDR, SFDVKD. This CDR3 is 14 amino acids long. Overall study findings and caveats: For about six donors, the dominant NKG2C+ clonotypes made up about 1.0-8% of their CD8+ T cells.

With respect to this clonotype: Its target is unknown.

The clonotype originates from a woman in her fifties or sixties in good health. The sample taken for sequencing was blood T cells: a sorted CD56 or NKG2C T cell subset, CD4+ or CD8+ T cells, or bulk PBMC T cells (not recorded which). The rearrangement uses TRBV24-1 and TRBJ2-1; TCRdb's D call of TRBD2 is untestable without DNA. The CDR3 region is CATSESPGAGGPFF.